The sequence of this T cell receptor beta chain was determined in a study of blood T cell repertoires in COVID-19 (dated by TCRdb to the early 2020s). A note on the overall study: Collaborator samples came from the United States, Italy and Spain and covered acute and convalescent phases of COVID-19. The prospective study material was composed of cDNA or gDNA derived from T cells, B-cell-depleted T cells, or PBMCs. Subjects who had been exposed to COVID-19, were actively infected with it, or had recovered from it provided the deeply sampled blood TCRbeta repertoires that made up the dataset. The repertoires were made available in a free public database intended to serve as a resource for research on the immune response to SARS-CoV-2. Samples came from the ongoing ImmuneRACE study (first 160 participants) plus 1,254 subjects from 6 global collaborators. A de-identified subject ID, COVID-19 status, age in years and sex were almost always included in the sample metadata. Where available, HLA class I and class II types were obtained from metadata supplied by the sample provider rather than from assay-based typing.

For this chain, trimming is 2 bases at the V end and 8 bases at the J end, and the number of junction bases without a gene match is 8. The CDR3 contains 15 residues, cysteine and phenylalanine counted. Just CDR3 DNA is preserved here, 45 bases in frame from base 1. For CDR1 and CDR2, the germline V gene lists LGHNA and YSLEER. TCRbeta CDR3 regions were amplified from genomic DNA by means of the immunoSEQ Assay, a bias-controlled multiplex PCR. As for the authors' bioinformatics: The number of nucleated cells in each sample was estimated by amplification of reference gene primers within the assay. To quantify the absolute abundance of each unique TCRbeta CDR3 rearrangement, sequence reads were collapsed and filtered. For each sample, productive Simpson clonality was calculated as the square root of Simpson's diversity index across productive rearrangements. In TCRdb, the immuneACCESS table is reduced to in-frame sequences with V and J assigned. These tables do not hold every clone; where another copy was compared, an unresolved V gene accounts for under half, and the others remain unexplained. The V and J calls and the clone size are those of that table, but D and trimming were determined from the DNA. The sample yields fewer than 120,000 clones; 87% were counted once. Of the sample, roughly 4.9% is held by the ten largest clones.

This clone was counted many times. Its antigen is currently not known. No per-base quality is available; no much larger clone lies one base away. The paper's findings and limits, for the study overall: The quantity of clinical and demographic metadata differed by source and by participant and was supplied without curation.

Each collaborating institution followed its own protocols to collect whole blood in K2EDTA tubes. Collaborator samples were shipped for TCRbeta analysis as frozen whole blood, isolated PBMCs, or DNA extracted from either sample type. The chain employs TRBV4-3 and TRBJ1-5, with 8 bases in between that match TRBD1. The source material was peripheral blood. The TCR was taken from a human donor in a cohort sampled during active COVID-19. The CDR3 has the sequence CASSQSRQGREPQHF. The sequenced DNA: TGCGCCAGCAGCCAATCAAGACAGGGGAGGGAGCCCCAGCATTTT.